This is a list of T cell receptor beta chains from one sample in a study of beta chain features in type 1 diabetes. Sequencing used immunoSEQ multiplex PCR; TCRdb keeps in-frame clones, though not all of them. The profile shows over 40,000 clones, 50% of them singletons. Sequencing was performed on stem cell memory CD4+ T cells from blood. The receptors were sampled from a woman aged 25 to 45 in good health. The CDR3 runs from the conserved cysteine through the conserved F or W. The order of the fields is J gene, D gene, clone size, V gene, CDR3 protein, CDR3 DNA. A D gene is named only where the DNA matches it firmly. The listing skips clone size in some rows; elsewhere it reads once, few, many or a size class.

J gene: TRBJ1-5; D gene: TRBD1; clone size: -; V gene: TRBV18; CDR3 protein: CASSPQTGTVNQPQHF; CDR3 DNA: TGTGCCAGCTCACCCCAAACCGGGACAGTCAATCAGCCCCAGCATTTT
J gene: TRBJ2-6; D gene: -; clone size: -; V gene: TRBV28; CDR3 protein: CASSFWGVGRSGANVLTF; CDR3 DNA: TGTGCCAGCAGTTTTTGGGGAGTCGGACGGTCTGGGGCCAACGTCCTGACTTTC
J gene: TRBJ1-5; D gene: -; clone size: -; V gene: TRBV7-9; CDR3 protein: CASNRDGGDQPQHF; CDR3 DNA: TGTGCCAGCAATAGGGATGGGGGGGATCAGCCCCAGCATTTT
J gene: TRBJ2-7; D gene: -; clone size: few; V gene: TRBV7-2; CDR3 protein: CASSQSGYYEQYF; CDR3 DNA: TGTGCCAGCAGCCAATCGGGGTACTACGAGCAGTACTTC
J gene: TRBJ2-6; D gene: TRBD1; clone size: -; V gene: TRBV4-2; CDR3 protein: CASSQETGTGGAGANVLTF; CDR3 DNA: TGTGCCAGCAGCCAAGAGACCGGGACAGGGGGCGCTGGGGCCAACGTCCTGACTTTC
J gene: TRBJ2-2; D gene: TRBD1; clone size: -; V gene: TRBV7-9; CDR3 protein: CASRPGTVNTGELFF; CDR3 DNA: TGTGCCAGCAGGCCCGGGACAGTGAACACCGGGGAGCTGTTTTTT
J gene: TRBJ2-1; D gene: TRBD2; clone size: few; V gene: TRBV5-1; CDR3 protein: CASSLAGLASYNEQFF; CDR3 DNA: TGCGCCAGCAGCTTGGCGGGACTAGCTTCCTACAATGAGCAGTTCTTC
J gene: TRBJ1-5; D gene: -; clone size: few; V gene: TRBV19; CDR3 protein: CASSGREYMEPQHF; CDR3 DNA: TGTGCCAGTAGTGGCCGGGAGTACATGGAGCCCCAGCATTTT
J gene: TRBJ2-7; D gene: -; clone size: -; V gene: TRBV28; CDR3 protein: CASSLPRQDYEQYF; CDR3 DNA: TGTGCCAGCAGTTTACCTCGACAAGACTACGAGCAGTACTTC
J gene: TRBJ2-7; D gene: -; clone size: -; V gene: TRBV29-1; CDR3 protein: CSASDFTYEQYF; CDR3 DNA: TGCAGCGCATCGGACTTCACCTACGAGCAGTACTTC